This T cell receptor (beta chain) was sequenced in a study of cytomegalovirus exposure and HLA in healthy donors. The PCR had 60 Vbeta and 13 Jbeta primers. Authors' methods: Later analysis identified approximately 80 million unique TCR beta chains, 9 million to 13 million shared. Here immunoSEQ multiplex PCR was the method, and the copy in TCRdb shows in-frame clones only, minus some. Clone size and V and J calls were adopted from that table, with D and trimming inferred from the DNA. This table holds 150,000 or so clones, roughly 76% found once. V was trimmed by 0 bases and J by 6 bases, leaving 13 bases between them. Germline lookup yields CDR1 SGDLS and CDR2 YYNGEE. CDR3 size: 15 residues.

The material sequenced was PBMCs. The chain is built from TRBV9 and TRBJ1-5, with D possibly TRBD1 on 5 matching bases. The TCR was taken from a female donor in good health and CMV-seronegative. CDR3 sequence: CASSVDGGVGQPQHF. The DNA for the CDR3 is TGTGCCAGCAGCGTAGATGGAGGGGTTGGTCAGCCCCAGCATTTT. The full variable domain, completed using reference TRBV9 and TRBJ1-5, is DSGVTQTPKHLITATGQRVTLRCSPRSGDLSVYWYQQSLDQGLQFLIQYYNGEERAKGNILERFSAQQFPDLHSELNLSSLELGDSALYFCASSVDGGVGQPQHFGDGTRLSIL.